This T cell receptor (beta chain) is drawn from a study of shared clonotypes between healthy human individuals (dated by TCRdb to 2018 to 2021). Regarding the research as a whole: The cohort included a few men and a couple of women between 18 and 49 years of age. To increase sequencing depth and limit assay-specific biases, different laboratories used diverse techniques to prepare libraries and sequence TCR repertoires. To estimate repertoire size and how much clonotype sharing occurs between individuals, the study deeply sequenced the blood TCR repertoires of several healthy adults. Between about 0.9 and 9 billion PBMCs per donor were obtained by leukapheresis. For each donor, CD4 naive and CD4 memory were each given three plates, CD8 naive was given two plates, and CD8 memory was given one plate.

The donors were healthy, HIV-negative adults who had no recently reported acute infections or vaccinations. Every donor was a Caucasian adult residing in Nashville, Tennessee, USA. Magnetic negative selection was used to enrich CD4+ T cells, after which naive cells were positively selected on CD45RA and the negative fraction became the memory subset. After blood collection by leukapheresis, PBMCs were isolated using Ficoll-Histopaque density gradient centrifugation and then cryopreserved in the vapor phase of liquid nitrogen. Purity and quantity of every magnetically sorted T cell population were checked by analytical flow cytometry. Genomic DNA was isolated from each sorted fraction and quantified by UV absorbance on a Nanodrop 2000c. Using the deep immunoSEQ assay, multiplex PCR amplified TCR CDR3 regions from genomic DNA. Genomic DNA extracted from each cell subset was distributed evenly over all wells of several immunoSEQ 96-well plates, and each plate served as one replicate. For sorted subsets, each replicate PCR was loaded with 150 to 250 ng genomic DNA, equivalent to about 30,000 T cell genomes. The purified libraries were quantified using a Qubit 3.0 fluorometer, sized with a Bioanalyzer 2100, and then quantified again using the KAPA Library Quantification kit. Every immunoSEQ 96-well plate was sequenced on a dedicated single-read 150-cycle Illumina NextSeq 550 flow cell. As for how the authors treated the data: Because only junctional sequences without quality scores were contained in the immunoSEQ output, filtering matching that applied to full-length reads could not be performed. Sequences were annotated with PyIR, a Python wrapper for IgBLAST v1.9, using IMGT germline references to assign V/J genes and CDR3. Reads were removed for weak V/J assignments (E-value above 1e-6), missing CDR3, stop codons, out-of-frame junctions, or ambiguous translated residues. V3J clonotypes were defined as sequences sharing an identical inferred V gene, J gene, and CDR3 amino acid sequence. To compute the percentage overlap between repertoires, the number of shared unique clonotypes was divided by the size of the smaller repertoire. Repertoire richness was assessed with RTK rarefaction, the Chao1 estimator, and Recon v2.1 estimates of unobserved clonotypes. Generation probabilities were computed with OLGA for all TCRbeta clonotypes obtained by the gDNA method from a few donors. Entries here come from immuneACCESS through TCRdb and include only in-frame sequences with V and J called. Some clones fail to appear in such tables; in the studies checked, an unresolved V gene covers under half of the shortfall, and the cause of the remainder is unknown. V, J and clone size are taken as reported in that table, and D and trimming were inferred from the DNA itself. The sample data list approximately 2.4 million clones, and about 94% of these were observed just once. The leading ten clones occupy roughly 0.13% of the sample.

A remark on this clone: Its antigen is currently not known. Within one base of it there is no much larger clone, and no base qualities were kept.

Relative to germline, V is missing 5 bases and J is missing 3 bases, with 5 bases of the junction outside any gene match. CDR1 and CDR2 were assigned from the germline V gene as MNHEY and SVGAGI. The CDR3 holds 14 amino acids from the cysteine to the phenylalanine. Of the read, only the CDR3 DNA is kept; its 42 bases are in frame from base 1. Overall study outcomes, separate from this receptor: Compared with non-shared clonotypes, the clonotypes found in all four sorted-subset donors had higher generation probabilities. Because the study included a small number of donors, the genetic and exposure-history diversity represented was limited. Sampling was restricted to blood, and TCR repertoires in tissues likely differ from the TCR repertoires found in blood. Even with the large sequencing depth, rarefaction of the sorted-subset datasets indicated that sequencing was incomplete. Based on pairwise subsampling, the degree of clonotype sharing among donors was expected to be affected by sequencing depth. Naive subsets generally had larger estimated clonotype richness than memory subsets did. When several donors were compared, the shared fraction of clonotypes was 5% to 6.5% for naive CD4, 3.5% to 4% for naive CD8, roughly 2.3% for memory CD4, and approximately 0.4% for memory CD8.

This clonotype was obtained from a man aged 18 to 29 in good health. Sequenced: naive CD4+ T cells sorted from blood. What the cell subset or site label conveys for this sample: CD45RA+ positively selected. The rearrangement combines TRBV6-5 with TRBJ1-1, with 8 middle bases fitting TRBD1. The CDR3 region: CASSPGDRYTEAFF. Read as DNA, the sequence is TGTGCCAGCAGTCCGGGGGACAGGTACACTGAAGCTTTCTTT.